What follows is one TCR beta chain and its context. Its antigen remains unknown. The CDR3 is made up of 14 amino acids. Deletions cut 5 bases from V and 0 bases from J, with 11 bases between. Germline CDR1 is MNHEY and CDR2 is SVGAGI. Each of the CD4+ naive, central memory, regulatory and stem cell-like memory populations was sorted via CD45RO/CCR7/CD25/CD127/CD95/CD27. This entry comes from a study of beta chain features in type 1 diabetes. General study findings and limits: Within each of all four CD4+ subsets, Type 1 diabetes patients had TCRB CDR3s that were moderately but significantly shorter. Type 1 diabetes patients showed fewer insertions and more deletions at VDJ junctions. Comparison showed that naive, central memory and Treg TCRB repertoires appeared more similar among patients than among healthy donors.

The authors reverse transcribed all of the isolated RNA, so sequencing captured expressed TCRB transcripts. Profiled with immunoSEQ multiplex PCR; TCRdb holds only in-frame clones, not every one. The repertoire holds hundreds of thousands of clones, with around 15% as singletons. The gene calls are TRBV6-5 and TRBJ2-7; D remains ambiguous. Source material: naive CD4+ T cells from blood. The source is a young man with type 1 diabetes. The CDR3 spells CASSPLPSSYEQYF. CDR3 nucleotide sequence: TGTGCCAGCAGTCCCCTTCCGAGCTCCTACGAGCAGTACTTC.